The 12 T cell receptor delta chains below were found in one sample sequenced in a study of Vδ1+ human thymocytes. Their recognized antigens are unknown. The template was reverse-transcribed extracted RNA. Multiplex PCR used pooled V-gene forward primers and a constant-region reverse primer to amplify CDR3s. TCRdb re-called clones from the multiplex PCR reads using CATT. The sample consists of about 55,000 delta-chain clones, less than 20% of them appearing once. Study-wide results and caveats: Thymic TRG and TRD repertoires appeared highly polyclonal.

What was sequenced was Vdelta1+ gamma-delta thymocytes from the thymus. The subset here: FACS-sorted CD3+ TCRalphabeta- TCRVdelta1+ TCRVdelta2- thymocytes. The receptor set was obtained from a boy in the first two years of life who had congenital heart surgery.

There are a few counts of this clone. The genes are TRDV1 and TRDJ1; 10 positions agree with TRDD3. Per the germline V gene, CDR1 is TSWWSYY and CDR2 is QGS. J lost 7 bases, V lost 3 bases, and 8 bases had no gene match. This CDR3 has 15 amino acids. DNA for the CDR3: TGTGCTCTTGGGGATCTCGCAGACTGGGGGATTAAACTCATCTTT. It encodes CALGDLADWGIKLIF.

The V and J genes are TRDV1 and TRDJ1, with 12 bases matching TRDD3. The CDR3 totals 21 residues. Germline loops: CDR1 TSWWSYY, CDR2 QGS. The V segment lost 8 bases and the J segment 0 bases; nucleotides outside the gene matches: 22. The CDR3 sequence is CALTTSNWGILMAFYTDKLIF. The CDR3 DNA reads as TGTGCTCTTACTACCAGTAACTGGGGGATACTCATGGCATTTTACACCGATAAACTCATCTTT.

The J gene is TRDJ1, the V gene TRDV1; 8 bases fit TRDD3. CDR3 length: 16 amino acids. Unmatched junction bases numbered 12, after V lost 2 bases and J lost 7 bases. Germline V CDR1 and CDR2: TSWWSYY, QGS. This chain's CDR3 is CALGETGGSTGAKLIF. CDR3 nucleotide sequence: TGTGCTCTTGGGGAAACTGGGGGCTCTACAGGAGCTAAACTCATCTTT.

This clone appeared a few times. This chain uses TRDV1 with TRDJ1; 13 nucleotides match TRDD3. The germline V gene encodes CDR1 TSWWSYY and CDR2 QGS. The CDR3 is 23 residues long. Trimming removed 2 bases from V and 0 bases from J; junction bases left unmatched: 21. The CDR3 bases are TGTGCTCTTGGGGAATGGGTGTCCCTCCCAGTGTACTGGGGGATACGCCACACCGATAAACTCATCTTT. Translation: CALGEWVSLPVYWGIRHTDKLIF.

The chain carries TRDV1 and TRDJ1; a possible D gene is TRDD3 (6 bases). V gave up 3 bases and J gave up 5 bases, with 22 bases separating them. Germline loops: CDR1 TSWWSYY, CDR2 QGS. This CDR3 comprises 17 residues. As DNA, the CDR3 is TGTGCTCTTGGGGACGGCCACCCCGGGGATCCGTGGGATAAACTCATCTTT. Translating it yields CALGDGHPGDPWDKLIF.

The chain links TRDV1 to TRDJ1; no firm D call. The CDR3 length is 16 residues. Trimming shortened V by 0 bases and J by 0 bases, and 11 bases separated the two germline ends. Germline assignment: CDR1 TSWWSYY and CDR2 QGS. CDR3 residues: CALGELRGSYTDKLIF. CDR3 coding DNA: TGTGCTCTTGGGGAACTTCGGGGTTCATACACCGATAAACTCATCTTT.

This clone was picked up a small number of times. The germline gene is not matched at one end of the junction; a read error may be the cause. The rearrangement uses TRDV1 and TRDJ1; the match to TRDD3 covers 9 bases. This CDR3 has 20 residues. CDR1 and CDR2 (germline): TSWWSYY, QGS. The CDR3 here is CALEERAFPVLGDNTDKLIF. The CDR3 coding sequence is TGTGCTCTTGAGGAACGTGCCTTCCCCGTACTGGGGGACAACACCGATAAACTCATCTTT.

The table lists this clone with a few counts. This chain uses TRDV1 with TRDJ1; 12 positions agree with TRDD3. V trimming: 6 bases; J trimming: 0 bases; junction bases outside the gene matches: 23. This CDR3 is 22 amino acids long. In germline, CDR1 is TSWWSYY, CDR2 QGS. The DNA for the CDR3 is TGTGCTCTTGGAGACCCCTCCCGTACTGGGGGATACATATTCCGAAACACCGATAAACTCATCTTT. Its protein is CALGDPSRTGGYIFRNTDKLIF.

A few counts support this clone. V gene TRDV1 combines with J gene TRDJ1; TRDD3 aligns across 13 bases. V dropped 5 bases and J dropped 0; count of bases not matched to a gene: 15. Germline V gives CDR1 TSWWSYY, CDR2 QGS. The CDR3 consists of 20 residues. CDR3 sequence: CALGPNLPYWGIRDTDKLIF. DNA of the CDR3: TGTGCTCTTGGGCCAAACCTTCCTTACTGGGGGATACGGGACACCGATAAACTCATCTTT.

This clone was recorded a few times. The chain uses TRDV1 and TRDJ1, with D perhaps matching TRDD2 (6 bases). The CDR3 is 20 residues long. Germline V gives CDR1 TSWWSYY, CDR2 QGS. Between the trimmed V and J ends, which lost 2 bases and 1 base, there was a span of 26 bases. The CDR3 DNA sequence: TGTGCTCTTGGGGAAGTCTCCTACGAGGGGACTCGGGAACCCACCGATAAACTCATCTTT. Residues: CALGEVSYEGTREPTDKLIF.

This clone occurred a few times. The chain is built from TRDV1 and TRDJ1; TRDD3 agrees at 9 bases. The V gene end was trimmed by 5 bases and the J gene end by 6 bases; junction bases not matched to a gene: 19. Germline-derived CDR1 and CDR2 are TSWWSYY and QGS. The CDR3 length is 18 residues. DNA of the CDR3: TGTGCTCTTGGGAACCCCTTCCTTACTGGGGGACGCCCCCATAAACTCATCTTT. Protein product: CALGNPFLTGGRPHKLIF.

The chain joins TRDV1 to TRDJ1; D might be TRDD3 (5 bases). The germline V gene has CDR1 TSWWSYY and CDR2 QGS. V gave up 4 bases and J gave up 3 bases, with 36 bases separating them. This CDR3 has 22 residues. In DNA, the CDR3 is TGTGCTCTTGGGGGCCCTCGAACACTCCATATTCGGCACTGGTGGGTACCCGATAAACTCATCTTT. Protein: CALGGPRTLHIRHWWVPDKLIF.